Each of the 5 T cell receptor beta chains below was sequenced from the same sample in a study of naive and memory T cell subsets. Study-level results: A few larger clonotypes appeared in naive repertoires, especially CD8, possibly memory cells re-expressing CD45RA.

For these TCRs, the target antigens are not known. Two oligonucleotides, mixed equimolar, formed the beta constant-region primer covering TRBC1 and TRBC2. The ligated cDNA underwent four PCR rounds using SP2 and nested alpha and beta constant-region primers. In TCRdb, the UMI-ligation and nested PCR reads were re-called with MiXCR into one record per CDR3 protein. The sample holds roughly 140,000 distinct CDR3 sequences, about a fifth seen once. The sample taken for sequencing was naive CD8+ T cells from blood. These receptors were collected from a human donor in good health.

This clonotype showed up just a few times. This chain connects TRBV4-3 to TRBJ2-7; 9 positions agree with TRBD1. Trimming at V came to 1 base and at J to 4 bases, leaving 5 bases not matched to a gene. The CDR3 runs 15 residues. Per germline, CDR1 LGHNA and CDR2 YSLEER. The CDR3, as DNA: TGCGCCAGCAGCCAAGGCACAGGGGGCGCATACGAGCAGTACTTC. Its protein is CASSQGTGGAYEQYF.

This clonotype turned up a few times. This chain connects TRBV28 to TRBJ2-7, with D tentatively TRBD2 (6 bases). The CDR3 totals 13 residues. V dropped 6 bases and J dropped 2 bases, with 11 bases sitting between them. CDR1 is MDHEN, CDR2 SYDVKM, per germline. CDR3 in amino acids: CASSAGITYEQYF. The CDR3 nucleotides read TGTGCCAGCAGCGCGGGGATCACCTACGAGCAGTACTTC.

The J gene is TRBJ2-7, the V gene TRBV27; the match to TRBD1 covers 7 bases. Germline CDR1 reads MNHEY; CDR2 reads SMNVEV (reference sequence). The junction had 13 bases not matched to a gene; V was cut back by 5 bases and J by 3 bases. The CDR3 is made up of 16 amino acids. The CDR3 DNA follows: TGTGCCAGCAGTCGCAGCGCCGGGACAGAATACTACGAGCAGTACTTC. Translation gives CASSRSAGTEYYEQYF.

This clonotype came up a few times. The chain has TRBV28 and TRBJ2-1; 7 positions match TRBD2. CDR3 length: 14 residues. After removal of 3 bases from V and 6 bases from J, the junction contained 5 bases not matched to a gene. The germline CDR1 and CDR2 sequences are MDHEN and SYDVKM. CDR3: CASSFGTILNEQFF. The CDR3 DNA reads TGTGCCAGCAGTTTCGGGACTATTCTCAATGAGCAGTTCTTC.

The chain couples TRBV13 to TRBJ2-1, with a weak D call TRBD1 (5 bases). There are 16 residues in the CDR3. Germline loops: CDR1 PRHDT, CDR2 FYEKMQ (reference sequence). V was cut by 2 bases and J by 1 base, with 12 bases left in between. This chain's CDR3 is CASSLQGDGSYNEQFF. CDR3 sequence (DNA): TGTGCCAGCAGCTTACAGGGTGATGGGTCCTACAATGAGCAGTTCTTC.